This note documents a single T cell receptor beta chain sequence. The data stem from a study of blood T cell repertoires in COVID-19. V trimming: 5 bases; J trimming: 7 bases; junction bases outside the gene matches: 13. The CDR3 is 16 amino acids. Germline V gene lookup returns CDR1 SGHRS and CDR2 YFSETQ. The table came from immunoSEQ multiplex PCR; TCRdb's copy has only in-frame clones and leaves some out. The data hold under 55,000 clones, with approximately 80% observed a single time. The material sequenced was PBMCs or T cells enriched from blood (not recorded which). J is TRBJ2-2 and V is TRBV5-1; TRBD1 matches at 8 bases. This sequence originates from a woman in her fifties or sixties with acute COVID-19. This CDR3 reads CASSYGTGDLGGELFF. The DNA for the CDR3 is TGCGCCAGCAGTTACGGGACAGGCGACCTCGGCGGGGAGCTGTTTTTT.